This record looks at one T cell receptor (beta chain) sequence and its context. The data derive from a study of blood T cell repertoires in COVID-19. Study as a whole: From the United States, Italy and Spain came samples of acute and convalescent COVID-19. Sample material is recorded as cDNA or gDNA derived from T cells, B-cell-depleted T cells, or PBMCs.

Original processing notes: Reference gene primer amplification gave nucleated cell count estimates. TCRdb's table, derived via immunoSEQ multiplex PCR, lists solely in-frame clones and lacks some. D and trimming come from the DNA, and the V and J calls and clone size come from that table. The sample contains some 200,000 clones, about 87% of which appear only once. The specimen was peripheral blood. The receptor was derived from a man aged 40-55 years with active or convalescent COVID-19.

The CDR3 here is CASDHGGADEQFF. The CDR3 DNA reads as TGTGCCAGCGACCATGGGGGGGCCGATGAGCAGTTCTTC. The J gene is TRBJ2-1, the V gene TRBV18, with D possibly matching TRBD2 (7 bases). The CDR3 spans 13 residues. V was pared by 8 bases and J by 8 bases, with 16 bases between. CDR1 is KGHSH and CDR2 is LQKENI in the germline V gene.